The TCR beta chain described here comes from a study of blood T cell repertoires in COVID-19. Study summary: Acute-phase and convalescent COVID-19 samples originated in the United States, Italy and Spain. The cDNA or gDNA used as material had been derived from T cells, B-cell-depleted T cells, or PBMCs.

Per the original methods: Estimation of nucleated cell counts was performed using reference gene primer amplification. Profiling relied on immunoSEQ multiplex PCR, and the TCRdb table lists in-frame clones only, not all of them. The DNA gave D and trimming, while V, J and clone size come from that table. This sample carries about 370,000 clones, around 90% of them seen once, and the ten largest clones take approximately 6.2%. The germline CDR1 and CDR2 sequences are SGHTA and FQGNSA. Unmatched junction bases numbered 9, after V lost 5 bases and J lost 5 bases. CDR3 length: 16 residues. Sequenced material: peripheral blood. The source of this sequence is a man aged 18 to 29 with active or convalescent COVID-19. This chain uses TRBV7-2 with TRBJ2-3; 11 bases are shared with TRBD2. In DNA form, the CDR3 reads TGTGCCAGCAGCGTGACTAGCGGGGCACCGAGAGATACGCAGTATTTT. Its translation is CASSVTSGAPRDTQYF.